This is a list of T cell receptor beta chains from one sample in a study of identical twins. From the 5' RACE reads, TCRdb called clonotypes with MiXCR, one entry per CDR3 protein. Of approximately 600,000 distinct CDR3 sequences in the sample, 7.1% were seen once. The sample was also reused in another study, on yellow fever vaccine responses in identical twins.

The source material was PBMCs. Receptors were obtained from a woman aged 18-29 years in good health. The CDR3 runs from the conserved cysteine through the conserved F or W. Each record gives: clone size, D gene, J gene, V gene, CDR3 length, CDR3 protein, CDR3 DNA. D genes are given only for firm matches. The size field is filled for only some rows; it gives once, few, many or a size class.

>-|-|TRBJ2-4|TRBV5-5|14
CASSQRLAKNIQYF
TGTGCCAGCAGCCAGAGGCTCGCCAAAAACATTCAGTACTTC
>many|-|TRBJ2-2|TRBV7-9|13
CASSASNTGELFF
TGTGCCAGCAGCGCCAGTAACACCGGGGAGCTGTTTTTT
>many|-|TRBJ2-7|TRBV28|13
CASSFRIPYEQYF
TGTGCCAGCAGTTTTAGGATCCCCTACGAGCAGTACTTC
>many|TRBD2|TRBJ2-2|TRBV12-3/TRBV12-4|15
CASTTLAANTGELFF
TGTGCCAGCACCACTCTAGCGGCGAACACCGGGGAGCTGTTTTTT
>few|-|TRBJ2-6|TRBV2|18
CASSVVRRPRSGANVLTF
TGTGCCAGCAGTGTAGTAAGGCGCCCCCGCTCTGGGGCCAACGTCCTGACTTTC
>-|-|TRBJ2-3|TRBV20-1|13
CSALRDIEGTQYF
TGCAGTGCTCTACGGGACATCGAGGGTACGCAGTATTTT
>-|-|TRBJ2-3|TRBV20-1|16
CSARDLGFRVTDTQYF
TGCAGTGCTAGAGATCTTGGCTTTAGGGTGACAGATACGCAGTATTTT
>many|-|TRBJ2-2|TRBV5-1|16
CASSGLGGVNTGELFF
TGCGCCAGCAGCGGCCTTGGCGGGGTGAACACCGGGGAGCTGTTTTTT
>-|TRBD2|TRBJ2-3|TRBV20-1|15
CSARVPSGPTDTQYF
TGCAGTGCTAGAGTGCCTAGCGGACCCACAGATACGCAGTATTTT
>few|TRBD2|TRBJ2-1|TRBV11-2|15
CASSPLTGGRNEQFF
TGTGCCAGCAGCCCGTTGACGGGAGGTAGGAATGAGCAGTTCTTC
>many|TRBD1|TRBJ1-4|TRBV6-1|14
CASSADRVYEKLFF
TGTGCCAGCAGTGCGGACAGGGTGTACGAAAAACTGTTTTTT
>many|-|TRBJ1-1|TRBV7-2|15
CASSLEATLNTEAFF
TGTGCCAGCAGCTTAGAGGCCACCTTGAACACTGAAGCTTTCTTT
>many|-|TRBJ2-5|TRBV27|14
CASSSLGYQETQYF
TGTGCCAGCAGTTCCCTCGGGTACCAAGAGACCCAGTACTTC
>many|-|TRBJ2-2|TRBV2|11
CASGSSGELFF
TGTGCCAGCGGGTCGAGCGGGGAGCTGTTTTTT
>many|-|TRBJ2-1|TRBV20-1|12
CSARESYNEQFF
TGCAGTGCTAGAGAGAGTTACAATGAGCAGTTCTTC